This T cell receptor (beta chain) was identified during a study of cytomegalovirus exposure and HLA in healthy donors. With 60 Vbeta and 13 Jbeta primers, the PCR was carried out. The method was immunoSEQ multiplex PCR; TCRdb's version includes in-frame clones alone and lacks a portion of them. Here the sample spans about 62,000 clones, about four fifths being singletons. CDR1 SGHAT and CDR2 FQNNGV come from the germline V gene. The germline V and J ends were trimmed by 0 bases and 8 bases, with 17 bases remaining between them. There are 16 residues in the CDR3. This clone was recorded once. Its antigen is as yet unknown. Nominally healthy donors were sampled, though unrecorded immune exposures were likely. Findings and limits, study-wide: Earlier analysis yielded a pattern in which most TCR beta V segments were productive about 90% or about 30% of the time.

The source material was PBMCs. This chain links TRBV11-2 with TRBJ2-1; D might be TRBD1 (6 bases). The TCR sequence derives from a woman aged 30 to 39 in good health and CMV-seronegative. CDR3 loop: CASSLDGWGQSDEQFF. The CDR3 nucleotides read TGTGCCAGCAGCTTAGATGGGTGGGGGCAATCGGATGAGCAGTTCTTC.